The source of this T cell receptor (beta chain) is a study of cytomegalovirus exposure and HLA in healthy donors. The repertoire was sequenced with immunoSEQ multiplex PCR; TCRdb's copy has only in-frame clones and lacks some. The sample records approximately 65,000 clones, around 90% being singletons. J lost 0 bases, V lost 11 bases, and 18 bases had no gene match. The CDR3 covers 17 residues. The germline gives CDR1 ENHRY, CDR2 SYGVKD. A single count supports this clone. The material sequenced was PBMCs. The receptor was isolated from a man aged 18 to 30 in good health and CMV-seronegative. The chain recombines TRBV10-3 with TRBJ2-7, with 8 bases identical to TRBD2. The CDR3 DNA reads as TGTGCCGCCGCCCCGGGGACGGGAGGGCAGTACTCCTACGAGCAGTACTTC. Protein product: CAAAPGTGGQYSYEQYF.